This T cell receptor (beta chain) was found in a study of T cells after yellow fever vaccination. Synthesis of TCR cDNA relied on 5'RACE template switching, which attached a universal primer site and UMIs. TCRdb passed the 5' RACE reads through MiXCR, listing each CDR3 protein once. The sample holds approximately 150,000 distinct CDR3 sequences, 9.3% seen once. A few counts support this clonotype. Its antigen is undetermined. CDR1 is SGHTA and CDR2 is FQGNSA in the germline V gene. CDR3 length: 15 residues. V shed 3 bases and J shed 6 bases, with 14 bases lying between them. Study findings and constraints: Shared CD4/CD8 clonotypes were a small share, likely from convergent recombination. Contaminants from the bulk population, in the form of abundant clonotypes, could be found in FACS-sorted repertoires.

Source: CD8+ T cells sorted from PBMCs, taken 45 days after the yellow fever booster vaccination. The TCR comes from a man aged 18 to 30 who received the YFV17D yellow fever vaccine. This chain uses TRBV7-2 with TRBJ2-2; unclear D gene. The CDR3 is CASSFRRAQAGELFF. Here the CDR3 DNA reads TGTGCCAGCAGCTTCCGAAGGGCGCAGGCCGGGGAGCTGTTTTTT.